This note documents a single TCR beta chain sequence. Germline loops: CDR1 LNHNV, CDR2 YYDKDF (reference sequence). V was shortened by 5 bases and J by 5 bases, with 18 bases between the two germline ends. CDR3 length equals 15 residues. These data come from a study of blood T cell repertoires in COVID-19. TCRdb keeps only in-frame clones here, not all; method: immunoSEQ multiplex PCR. The table has fewer than 400,000 clones, around 85% seen once. V is TRBV15 and J is TRBJ1-1; D is possibly TRBD1 (5 bases). Sequencing input: peripheral blood. This TCR was sampled from a woman aged 18-29 years with acute or convalescent COVID-19. This CDR3 is CATSGPGGVVTEAFF. The CDR3 coding sequence is TGTGCCACCAGCGGACCCGGGGGAGTCGTTACTGAAGCTTTCTTT.